The T cell receptor beta chain described here comes from a study of blood T cells in healthy people across ages. A sample-barcoded 5' primer and a J-beta primer mix were used in a second PCR of about 6 to 11 cycles. MiXCR, applied by TCRdb to the 5' RACE reads, yields one record per CDR3 protein. In the table there are 1 million to 1.2 million distinct CDR3 sequences, around two fifths of which are singletons. J lost 1 base, V lost 8 bases, and 5 bases had no gene match. The CDR3 spans 14 residues. Ten or more counts support this clonotype. Sequences were obtained from blood. The rearrangement uses TRBV12-3 or TRBV12-4 and TRBJ1-1; 9 positions agree with TRBD1. The clonotype was recovered from a young man in good health. The CDR3 reads CASLRTGANTEAFF. The DNA for the CDR3 is TGTGCCAGCCTACGGACAGGGGCGAACACTGAAGCTTTCTTT.